These 25 T cell receptor beta chains were all obtained from the same sample, sequenced in a study of regulatory T cells in long-lasting Graves disease. Relying on iRepertoire HTBI primers and Arm-PCR of CDR3 regions, the team built TCR beta libraries. TCRdb re-derived calls from the multiplex PCR reads in MiXCR, one entry per CDR3 protein. The table lists some 470,000 distinct CDR3 sequences, around a fifth of them singletons, with 7.1% in the top ten. Time point denoted: persistent/refractory GD, antithyroid drugs over 5 years with positive TRAb. There was RNA extracted from PBMCs, and the TCR library was made from it. The sample consisted of peripheral blood mononuclear cells (PBMCs), taken when the disease was refractory, from a patient treated with antithyroid drugs. These receptors originate from a female donor with Graves disease.

The gene calls are TRBV14 and TRBJ2-5; 12 bases map to TRBD1. Unmatched junction bases numbered 10, after V lost 4 bases and J lost 4 bases. CDR1 and CDR2 (germline): SGHDN, FVKESK. The CDR3 contains 17 residues. The CDR3 nucleotides read TGTGCCAGCAGCCCGGGACAGGGGGCTCCTGGTCGAGAGACCCAGTACTTC. Protein product: CASSPGQGAPGRETQYF.

V gene TRBV7-9 combines with J gene TRBJ1-5; 7 bases line up with TRBD1. Germline V CDR1 and CDR2: SEHNR, FQNEAQ (reference sequence). This CDR3 has 16 amino acids. With V trimmed by 5 bases and J by 5 bases, 12 bases remained unmatched. CDR3 DNA sequence: TGTGCCAGCAGCCAAACAGGGGTCTCAGGAGATCAGCCCCAGCATTTT. This codes for CASSQTGVSGDQPQHF. Looking up the rest from reference TRBV7-9 and TRBJ1-5 gives the full variable domain: DTGVSQNPRHKITKRGQNVTFRCDPISEHNRLYWYRQTLGQGPEFLTYFQNEAQLEKSRLLSDRFSAERPKGSFSTLEIQRTEQGDSAMYLCASSQTGVSGDQPQHFGDGTRLSIL.

The chain links TRBV11-2 to TRBJ2-7, with D unclear. The CDR3 totals 15 residues. CDR1 and CDR2 (germline): SGHAT, FQNNGV. V was clipped by 6 bases and J by 0 bases, with 15 bases between them. In DNA form, the CDR3 reads TGTGCCAGCAGAACCGAAGCCCGCCCCTCCTACGAGCAGTACTTC. This codes for CASRTEARPSYEQYF.

In its sample, this clonotype was seen many times. The genes are TRBV28 and TRBJ2-7, with D hard to call. Trimming pared 2 bases from V and 2 bases from J, leaving 10 bases between. Looked up from germline, CDR1 is MDHEN and CDR2 is SYDVKM. The CDR3 length is 14 residues. The CDR3 loop reads CASSLRQKTYEQYF. Written as DNA, the CDR3 is TGTGCCAGCAGTTTACGGCAGAAAACCTACGAGCAGTACTTC.

In its sample, this clonotype was seen many times. The V call is TRBV11-2, the J call TRBJ1-5, with a possible D match to TRBD1 (5 bases). This CDR3 has 15 amino acids. Germline CDR1 is SGHAT and CDR2 is FQNNGV. V dropped 5 bases and J dropped 4 bases, with 15 bases sitting between them. The CDR3 nucleotides are TGTGCCAGCAGCCCCATGGCAGGGACGAATCAGCCCCAGCATTTT. The encoded protein is CASSPMAGTNQPQHF.

This clonotype has only a few counts. The chain joins TRBV12-3 or TRBV12-4 to TRBJ2-5, with 8 bases lining up with TRBD1. The J segment lost 4 bases and the V segment lost 6 bases, leaving 4 bases of the junction unmatched. The CDR3 has 13 residues. CDR3 loop: CASRATGGETQYF. In DNA, the CDR3 is TGTGCCAGCAGAGCCACAGGGGGAGAGACCCAGTACTTC.

The table lists this clonotype with many counts. Here the CDR3 DNA reads TGTGCCAGCAGCCCCTCCAGGATGAACTATGGCTACACCTTC. Protein: CASSPSRMNYGYTF. The V call is TRBV11-3, the J call TRBJ1-2; D remains unclear. CDR1 is SGHNT, CDR2 YENEEA, per germline. The CDR3 covers 14 residues. The V and J ends lost 5 bases and 2 bases respectively, with 12 bases between them.

A note on this clonotype: Since a much larger clone is just one base distant, this may be a read error. The gene calls are TRBV28 and TRBJ2-7; D remains unclear. The CDR3 runs to 16 residues. Trimming pared 2 bases from V and 0 bases from J, leaving 14 bases between. The germline gives CDR1 MDHEN, CDR2 SYDVKM. DNA for the CDR3: TGTGCCAGCAGTTTAAGCCCAACAGTGGGCTCCTACGAGCAGTACTTC. Translation gives CASSLSPTVGSYEQYF.

This clonotype was seen a handful of times. V is TRBV19 and J is TRBJ1-5; D not resolved. In germline, CDR1 is LNHDA, CDR2 SQIVND (reference sequence). The V end was cut by 6 bases, the J end by 4 bases, with 10 bases between. The CDR3 runs 13 residues. In nucleotides, the CDR3 is TGTGCCAGTAGGAAGGGCCCTAATCAGCCCCAGCATTTT. This translates into CASRKGPNQPQHF. Full variable domain (rest looked up from reference TRBV19 and TRBJ1-5): DGGITQSPKYLFRKEGQNVTLSCEQNLNHDAMYWYRQDPGQGLRLIYYSQIVNDFQKGDIAEGYSVSREKKESFPLTVTSAQKNPTAFYLCASRKGPNQPQHFGDGTRLSIL.

This clonotype was seen only a few times. The gene calls are TRBV14 and TRBJ2-2, with a possible D match to TRBD1 (6 bases). V was pared by 1 base and J by 7 bases, with 16 bases between. CDR3 size: 16 residues. The germline CDR1 and CDR2 sequences are SGHDN and FVKESK. The DNA of the CDR3 is TGTGCCAGCAGCCAAGGATTCAGGGGCGCGGTCGGGGAGCTGTTTTTT. Its protein product is CASSQGFRGAVGELFF. Drawing the rest from reference TRBV14 and TRBJ2-2, the complete variable domain is EAGVTQFPSHSVIEKGQTVTLRCDPISGHDNLYWYRRVMGKEIKFLLHFVKESKQDESGMPNNRFLAERTGGTYSTLKVQPAELEDSGVYFCASSQGFRGAVGELFFGEGSRLTVL.

The chain combines TRBV7-9 with TRBJ2-5; maybe TRBD1 (6 bases). The V end was cut by 1 base, the J end by 3 bases, with 12 bases between. The CDR3 has 15 amino acids. Per the germline V gene, CDR1 is SEHNR and CDR2 is FQNEAQ (reference sequence). The CDR3 reads CASSLGDTFEETQYF. The CDR3 DNA reads as TGTGCCAGCAGCTTAGGGGACACCTTTGAAGAGACCCAGTACTTC.

Many counts were recorded for this clonotype. The rearrangement links TRBV13 to TRBJ2-5, with 7 positions matching TRBD2. The germline V gene encodes CDR1 PRHDT and CDR2 FYEKMQ (reference sequence). This CDR3 has 14 residues. The junction had 6 bases not matched to a gene; V was cut back by 4 bases and J by 4 bases. The CDR3 DNA sequence: TGTGCCAGCAGCTCCCGGGACTACGGAGAGACCCAGTACTTC. As protein: CASSSRDYGETQYF.

This clonotype was detected only a few times. The chain carries TRBV7-3 and TRBJ1-1; 7 nucleotides line up with TRBD1. From germline, CDR1 is SGHTA and CDR2 FQGTGA. Trimming cost V 5 bases and J 6 bases; bases outside gene matches: 12. This CDR3 comprises 15 residues. CDR3 sequence: CASSQLTGARSEAFF. As DNA, the CDR3 is TGTGCCAGCAGCCAACTTACAGGGGCGAGGTCTGAAGCTTTCTTT.

This clonotype was seen many times. The chain links TRBV5-1 to TRBJ2-4, with D perhaps given as TRBD1 or TRBD2 (5 bases each). The CDR3 totals 16 residues. Trimming shortened V by 4 bases and J by 1 base, and 15 bases separated the two germline ends. Looked up from germline, CDR1 is SGHRS and CDR2 is YFSETQ. The CDR3 nucleotides are TGCGCCAGCAGCAACGTACCGAGGGGTGCCAAAAACATTCAGTACTTC. Translating gives CASSNVPRGAKNIQYF.

This clonotype was seen a few times. The J gene is TRBJ2-7, the V gene TRBV4-2; 10 bases are a match to TRBD2. Germline V gene data show CDR1 as LGHNA and CDR2 as YNFKEQ. The length of the CDR3 is 17 residues. Trimming at V came to 1 base and at J to 3 bases, leaving 9 bases not matched to a gene. The CDR3 loop is CASSQATYGLADYEQYF. The CDR3 nucleotides read TGTGCCAGCAGCCAAGCCACTTACGGACTAGCGGACTACGAGCAGTACTTC.

This clonotype was found a few times. The V gene is TRBV28, the J gene TRBJ2-7; TRBD1 aligns across 10 bases. The V segment lost 6 bases and the J segment 2 bases; nucleotides outside the gene matches: 7. Germline values: CDR1 MDHEN, CDR2 SYDVKM. CDR3 length equals 15 residues. The CDR3 region has the DNA TGTGCCAGCAGACCTCCCGGGACAGGGGCCTACGAGCAGTACTTC. Translated: CASRPPGTGAYEQYF.

This clonotype was seen a few times. The chain joins TRBV6-5 to TRBJ1-3; no definite D call. Germline assignment: CDR1 MNHEY and CDR2 SVGAGI. The CDR3 sequence is 16 residues long. The ends were cut back, 0 bases at V and 0 bases at J, with 9 bases in the middle. The CDR3 loop reads CASSYSYGSSGNTIYF. CDR3 DNA: TGTGCCAGCAGTTACTCGTACGGGAGCTCTGGAAACACCATATATTTT.

As to this clonotype: This may arise from a read error, as a much more abundant clone is one base away. This chain connects TRBV6-5 to TRBJ1-1, with D possibly matching TRBD1 (5 bases). The CDR3 consists of 16 residues. Trimming removed 2 bases at V and 5 bases at J, with 18 bases between. Germline assignment: CDR1 MNHEY and CDR2 SVGAGI. DNA of the CDR3: TGTGCCAGCAGTTACCCCACGGGACCGCTGCGGACTGAAGCTTTCTTT. This gives the protein CASSYPTGPLRTEAFF.

This clonotype was observed many times. The CDR3 region has the DNA TGTGCCAGCACCCCCAGAGGACCGTGGTCTGAAGCTTTCTTT. The encoded protein is CASTPRGPWSEAFF. The chain recombines TRBV28 with TRBJ1-1; D gene ambiguous. V shed 7 bases and J shed 6 bases, with 18 bases lying between them. The CDR3 length is 14 residues. Per the germline V gene, CDR1 is MDHEN and CDR2 is SYDVKM.

A few counts support this clonotype. This chain uses TRBV5-6 with TRBJ2-3; D call uncertain. Trimming removed 3 bases from V and 4 bases from J, with 18 bases in between. The CDR3 sequence is 16 residues long. In germline, CDR1 is SGHDT, CDR2 YYEEEE. CDR3 amino acids: CASSYNVGSGSDTQYF. The CDR3 region has the DNA TGTGCCAGCAGCTACAACGTCGGGTCCGGATCAGATACGCAGTATTTT.

This clonotype was detected many times. The V call is TRBV2, the J call TRBJ1-5; 8 bases map to TRBD1. V dropped 6 bases and J dropped 4; count of bases not matched to a gene: 14. Germline V gives CDR1 SNHLY, CDR2 FYNNEI. CDR3 length equals 17 residues. CDR3 loop: CASRGGQGSRLNQPQHF. CDR3 DNA sequence: TGTGCCAGCAGGGGTGGACAGGGCTCTCGCTTGAATCAGCCCCAGCATTTT.

This chain links TRBV5-1 with TRBJ2-7; 7 positions agree with TRBD2. This CDR3 is built from 16 residues. V shed 4 bases, J shed 0 bases, and the junction held 10 bases outside the gene matches. Germline CDR1 reads SGHRS; CDR2 reads YFSETQ. This chain's CDR3 is CASSAGVAYASYEQYF. CDR3 DNA sequence: TGCGCCAGCAGCGCGGGGGTAGCCTACGCCTCCTACGAGCAGTACTTC.

This clonotype was picked up many times. This chain connects TRBV28 to TRBJ1-4; D gene ambiguous. Germline V gene data show CDR1 as MDHEN and CDR2 as SYDVKM. The CDR3 runs to 12 residues. V was clipped by 6 bases and J by 7 bases, with 9 bases between them. CDR3 loop: CASRENREKLFF. The CDR3 bases are TGTGCCAGCAGGGAAAACCGTGAAAAACTGTTTTTT.

This clonotype was detected a few times. The V and J genes are TRBV14 and TRBJ2-2, with 10 bases fitting TRBD2. With 5 bases clipped from V and 7 bases from J, the junction kept 4 bases outside the gene matches. The CDR3 is made up of 14 amino acids. Germline CDR1 is SGHDN and CDR2 is FVKESK. The CDR3 bases are TGTGCCAGCAGCTCCGGGACTAGCGTCGGGGAGCTGTTTTTT. Translating it yields CASSSGTSVGELFF.

A note on this clonotype: This may be a read error, as it is one base from a much larger clone. The rearrangement joins TRBV28 to TRBJ1-2; 11 nucleotides align to TRBD1. The CDR3 totals 13 residues. The germline V gene has CDR1 MDHEN and CDR2 SYDVKM. The V gene end was trimmed by 3 bases and the J gene end by 8 bases; junction bases not matched to a gene: 2. The CDR3 DNA reads TGTGCCAGCAGTTTTGGGACAGGGGGAGGCTACACCTTC. The encoded protein is CASSFGTGGGYTF.